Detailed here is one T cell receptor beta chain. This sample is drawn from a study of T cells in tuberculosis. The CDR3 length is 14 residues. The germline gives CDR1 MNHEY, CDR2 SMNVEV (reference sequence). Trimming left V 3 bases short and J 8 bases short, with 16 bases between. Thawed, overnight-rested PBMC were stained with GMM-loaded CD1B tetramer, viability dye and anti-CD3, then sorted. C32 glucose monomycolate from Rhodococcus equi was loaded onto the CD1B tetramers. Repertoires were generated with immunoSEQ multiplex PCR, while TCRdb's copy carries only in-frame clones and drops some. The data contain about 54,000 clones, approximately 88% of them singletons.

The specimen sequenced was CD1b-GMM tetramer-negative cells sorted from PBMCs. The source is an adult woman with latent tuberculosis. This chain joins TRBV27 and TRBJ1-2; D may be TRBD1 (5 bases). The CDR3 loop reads CASSLSQGLRGYTF. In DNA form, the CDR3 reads TGTGCCAGCAGTTTGTCGCAGGGCCTTAGAGGCTACACCTTC.